This T cell receptor beta chain originates from a study of OX40 agonist ivuxolimab in advanced cancers. Overall study: Three individuals attained partial responses, comprising one hepatocellular carcinoma case and two cutaneous melanoma cases.

V lost 2 bases, J lost 6 bases, and 11 bases lay in between. The CDR3 covers 14 residues. Germline V CDR1 and CDR2: SNHLY, FYNNEI. Method: immunoSEQ multiplex PCR; TCRdb's copy keeps in-frame clones and lacks some. The repertoire holds approximately 56,000 clones, about 87% seen once, with more than 1.5% in the top ten. Source: CD4+ or CD8+ T cells sorted from blood, taken in a trial of the OX40 agonist ivuxolimab. The clonotype was recovered from an adult with an advanced solid tumor such as melanoma, head and neck, liver or kidney cancer. This chain uses TRBV2 with TRBJ2-4; D is ambiguous. CDR3 amino acids: CASSETPLGNIQYF. CDR3 DNA: TGTGCCAGCAGTGAAACACCCCTCGGAAACATTCAGTACTTC.